Following are 19 T cell receptor beta chains from one sample sequenced in a study of T cells in Graves' hyperthyroidism and ophthalmopathy. Amplification of TCR beta CDR3 regions was performed using RNA transcripts as template. HTBI primers were employed in a first-round RT-PCR of the TCR CDR3. TCRdb re-called the multiplex PCR reads through MiXCR, storing one row per CDR3 protein. The sample lists about 660,000 distinct CDR3 sequences, roughly 45% occurring once. Sequencing was performed on peripheral blood or thyroid tissue (not recorded which). These receptors were collected from an adult man with Graves' disease, either hyperthyroidism or ophthalmopathy (not recorded which).

The CDR3 sequence: CSAVWRTTDTQYF. The CDR3 DNA sequence: TGCAGTGCCGTCTGGCGGACCACAGATACGCAGTATTTT. V usage is TRBV20-1 and J usage is TRBJ2-3; the D is unclear. V lost 6 bases, J lost 2 bases, and 12 bases lay in between. CDR1 DFQATT and CDR2 SNEGSKA come from the germline V gene (reference sequence). The CDR3 totals 13 residues.

The CDR3 spells CSARDPEANYGYTF. As DNA, the CDR3 is TGCAGTGCTAGAGATCCAGAAGCTAACTATGGCTACACCTTC. This chain connects TRBV20-1 to TRBJ1-2, with D unclear. V shed 0 bases and J shed 0 bases, with 8 bases lying between them. The CDR3 sequence is 14 residues long. From germline, CDR1 is DFQATT and CDR2 SNEGSKA (reference sequence).

This chain connects TRBV29-1 to TRBJ1-5; D might be TRBD1 (6 bases). CDR1 is SQVTM and CDR2 is ANQGSEA in the germline V gene. V shed 8 bases and J shed 7 bases, with 9 bases lying between them. CDR3 length: 10 residues. The CDR3 loop reads CSLGGQPQHF. As DNA, the CDR3 is TGCAGCTTAGGGGGGCAGCCCCAGCATTTT.

On this clonotype: At one of its ends the junction is not consistent with the germline gene, which may arise from a read error. The chain links TRBV7-8 to TRBJ2-5, with D maybe TRBD1 (6 bases). Germline V gene sequence: CDR1 SGHVS, CDR2 FQNEAQ. This CDR3 contains 12 residues. The CDR3 protein is CASSPGLGTNVF. In nucleotides, the CDR3 is TGTGCCAGCAGCCCTGGGCTTGGGACAAATGTTTTC.

The chain is built from TRBV29-1 and TRBJ2-5, with TRBD1 matching 8 bases. Germline loops: CDR1 SQVTM, CDR2 ANQGSEA. This CDR3 is built from 12 residues. V gave up 7 bases and J gave up 7 bases; unmatched junction bases: 8. In DNA, the CDR3 is TGCAGCGCACAAGGGGGGACAGGGACCCAGTACTTC. This gives the protein CSAQGGTGTQYF.

V gene TRBV29-1 combines with J gene TRBJ1-2, with D possibly TRBD1 on 5 matching bases. The CDR3 has 15 residues. V dropped 8 bases and J dropped 0 bases, with 19 bases sitting between them. Germline assignment: CDR1 SQVTM and CDR2 ANQGSEA. The CDR3 sequence is CSSESVDSANYGYTF. DNA for the CDR3: TGCAGCAGTGAGTCCGTTGACAGCGCTAACTATGGCTACACCTTC.

This clonotype was found once. This sequence joins TRBV10-3 and TRBJ1-2; TRBD1 agrees at 8 bases. J lost 6 bases, V lost 6 bases, and 6 bases had no gene match. The CDR3 has 13 residues. CDR1 ENHRY and CDR2 SYGVKD come from the germline V gene. In nucleotides, the CDR3 is TGTGCCATCAGCTTACAGGGGGGCCATGGCTACACCTTC. Its protein is CAISLQGGHGYTF.

This chain uses TRBV25-1 with TRBJ2-7; weak D call: TRBD2 (5 bases). The V end lost 4 bases, the J end lost 1 base, and 8 bases lay between the germline ends. This CDR3 has 13 residues. Germline values: CDR1 MGHDK, CDR2 SYGVNS. The CDR3 spells CASSVPGSYEQYF. The CDR3 DNA reads as TGTGCCAGCAGTGTGCCGGGATCCTACGAGCAGTACTTC.

The V gene is TRBV5-1, the J gene TRBJ2-7; the match to TRBD2 covers 12 bases. With 2 bases clipped from V and 6 bases from J, the junction kept 18 bases outside the gene matches. This CDR3 contains 19 residues. Germline V gene data show CDR1 as SGHRS and CDR2 as YFSETQ. CDR3 in DNA: TGCGCCAGCAGCTTCAATCTAATGGCTAGCGGGAGGGCCGTAGGCGAGCAGTACTTC. This translates into CASSFNLMASGRAVGEQYF.

Worth noting for this clonotype: A single base separates this from a much larger clone, so it may be a read error. The V call is TRBV7-9, the J call TRBJ1-6; TRBD1 might be the D (6 bases). The CDR3 extends over 12 amino acids. From germline, CDR1 is SEHNR and CDR2 FQNEAQ (reference sequence). The ends were cut back, 7 bases at V and 18 bases at J, with 19 bases in the middle. The CDR3 DNA follows: TGTGCCAGCATCTCCCCGCTCACCAGGGGCCACTTT. Encoded protein: CASISPLTRGHF.

The V gene is TRBV7-9, the J gene TRBJ1-2; no clear D. CDR1 is SEHNR, CDR2 FQNEAQ, per germline (reference sequence). The length of the CDR3 is 15 residues. The ends were cut back, 2 bases at V and 1 base at J, with 11 bases in the middle. CDR3 nucleotide sequence: TGTGCCAGCAGCTTATCTTCGGGAGATAACTATGGCTACACCTTC. This gives the protein CASSLSSGDNYGYTF. The complete variable domain, with remaining parts taken from reference TRBV7-9 and TRBJ1-2, reads DTGVSQNPRHKITKRGQNVTFRCDPISEHNRLYWYRQTLGQGPEFLTYFQNEAQLEKSRLLSDRFSAERPKGSFSTLEIQRTEQGDSAMYLCASSLSSGDNYGYTFGSGTRLTVV.

The V gene is TRBV12-3 or TRBV12-4, the J gene TRBJ1-2, with TRBD1 matching over 10 bases. V shed 6 bases, J shed 6 bases, and the junction held 4 bases outside the gene matches. This CDR3 contains 13 residues. The CDR3 bases are TGTGCCAGCAGGGGGACAGGGGTGGATGGCTACACCTTC. It specifies CASRGTGVDGYTF.

The V gene is TRBV2, the J gene TRBJ1-1, with D perhaps TRBD1 (5 bases). The CDR3 has 15 residues. Trimming left V 4 bases short and J 4 bases short, with 16 bases between. CDR1 and CDR2 from the germline V gene are SNHLY and FYNNEI. The CDR3 region has the DNA TGTGCCAGCAGTGTAAACCGGCACAGGATCACTGAAGCTTTCTTT. It encodes CASSVNRHRITEAFF. The entire variable domain, with the rest obtained from reference TRBV2 and TRBJ1-1, is as follows: EPEVTQTPSHQVTQMGQEVILRCVPISNHLYFYWYRQILGQKVEFLVSFYNNEISEKSEIFDDQFSVERPDGSNFTLKIRSTKLEDSAMYFCASSVNRHRITEAFFGQGTRLTVV.

This clonotype was detected only once. This chain joins TRBV6-2 or TRBV6-3 and TRBJ1-1; D unresolved. Germline V CDR1 and CDR2: MNHEY, SVGEGT. This CDR3 comprises 14 residues. The germline V and J ends were trimmed by 7 bases and 4 bases, with 16 bases remaining between them. This chain's CDR3 is CASIIGPPGTEAFF. The CDR3, as DNA: TGTGCCAGCATTATTGGGCCCCCGGGCACTGAAGCTTTCTTT.

To note about this clonotype: A much larger clone differs from this one at a single base, so this may be a read error. Because it lacks the conserved phenylalanine or tryptophan at the end, this CDR3 is likely a read error. The chain couples TRBV10-3 to TRBJ1-2; weak D call: TRBD1 (6 bases). Looked up from germline, CDR1 is ENHRY and CDR2 is SYGVKD. This CDR3 has 14 residues. Here the CDR3 DNA reads TGTGCCACCAGTGATGTACGGACAGCTTATGGCTACACCCTC. Translating gives CATSDVRTAYGYTL.

Ten or more counts support this clonotype. The chain has TRBV10-2 and TRBJ1-1; D is uncertain. The V end was cut by 6 bases, the J end by 7 bases, with 9 bases between. This CDR3 comprises 11 residues. Germline CDR1 is WSHSY and CDR2 is SAAADI. The CDR3 here is CASSKGLEAFF. The CDR3 DNA is TGCGCCAGCAGCAAGGGCCTTGAAGCTTTCTTT.

The chain has TRBV7-8 and TRBJ1-6; D is unresolved. Germline CDR1 SGHVS, CDR2 FQNEAQ. The V and J ends lost 0 bases and 8 bases respectively, with 11 bases between them. The length of the CDR3 is 15 residues. The CDR3 loop is CASSLAGKDHSPLHF. CDR3 nucleotides: TGTGCCAGCAGCTTAGCAGGGAAGGATCATTCACCCCTCCACTTT.

V gene TRBV20-1 combines with J gene TRBJ1-1; TRBD1 aligns across 12 bases. Trimming took 0 bases from V and 4 from J; bases not matched to a gene: 9. Germline assignment: CDR1 DFQATT and CDR2 SNEGSKA (reference sequence). The CDR3 loop spans 17 amino acids. The CDR3 sequence is CSAREGTGGRRGTEAFF. For the CDR3, the DNA is TGCAGTGCTAGAGAGGGGACAGGGGGCCGGCGGGGCACTGAAGCTTTCTTT.

Only one count was recorded for this clonotype. This sequence joins TRBV29-1 and TRBJ1-2; D is undetermined. The length of the CDR3 is 12 residues. Trimming took off 4 bases at V and 8 bases at J, with 14 bases between the two ends. Germline loops: CDR1 SQVTM, CDR2 ANQGSEA. CDR3 residues: CSVAEALGGYTF. The CDR3 DNA is TGCAGCGTTGCGGAGGCGTTGGGCGGCTACACCTTC.